The source of this T cell receptor beta chain is a study of regulatory T cells in long-lasting Graves disease. Germline V gene sequence: CDR1 DFQATT, CDR2 SNEGSKA (reference sequence). Trimming removed 1 base from V and 4 bases from J, with 7 bases in between. This CDR3 contains 12 residues. For TCR beta, libraries came from iRepertoire HTBI primers and Arm-PCR of CDR3 regions. TCRdb reanalysed the multiplex PCR reads using MiXCR and keeps one entry per CDR3 protein. Of 400,000 to 450,000 distinct CDR3 sequences in the sample, around 15% were seen once. Regarding time point: newly diagnosed GD, antithyroid drugs for less than 3 months. RNA isolated from PBMCs was used to make the TCR library. These data also formed part of another study, on T cells in Graves' hyperthyroidism and ophthalmopathy.

The sample consisted of peripheral blood mononuclear cells (PBMCs), taken at new diagnosis, from a patient treated with antithyroid drugs. J is TRBJ1-2 and V is TRBV20-1, with unresolved D. This receptor was obtained from a woman in her 30s with Graves disease. The CDR3 is CSARAEIYGYTF. CDR3 DNA: TGCAGTGCTAGAGCAGAGATCTATGGCTACACCTTC.